A selection of T cell receptor beta chains follows, all from one sample in a study of cytomegalovirus exposure and HLA in healthy donors. This table comes from immunoSEQ multiplex PCR, and its TCRdb copy is limited to in-frame clones, with some not included. Here the sample spans some 96,000 clones, roughly 80% being singletons. What was sequenced was PBMCs. The receptor set was obtained from a female donor in good health and CMV-seronegative. Both conserved end residues are part of each CDR3. The order of the fields is clone size, J gene, D gene, V gene, CDR3 protein, CDR3 DNA. The D gene is left open where the match is weak. Expanded clones are given a class, and other clones once, few, many or no size at all.

>-|TRBJ1-3|-|TRBV6-6
CATQRGSSGNTIYF
TGTGCCACCCAGAGAGGTAGCTCTGGAAACACCATATATTTT
>-|TRBJ2-7|-|TRBV29-1
CSVRSPQGNYEQYF
TGCAGCGTTCGAAGCCCCCAGGGTAACTACGAGCAGTACTTC
>-|TRBJ2-5|TRBD2|TRBV27
CASSLLGLAGGYQETQYF
TGTGCCAGCTCCCTTTTAGGACTAGCGGGAGGGTACCAAGAGACCCAGTACTTC
>-|TRBJ2-7|TRBD1|TRBV5-1
CASSTRQGYEQYF
TGCGCCAGCAGCACGAGACAGGGCTACGAGCAGTACTTC
>-|TRBJ2-7|TRBD2|TRBV19
CASSKTSGKTYEQYF
TGTGCCAGTAGTAAGACTAGCGGGAAGACCTACGAGCAGTACTTC
>-|TRBJ1-4|TRBD1|TRBV7-8
CASSSDRAEKLFF
TGTGCCAGCAGCTCGGACAGGGCTGAAAAACTGTTTTTT
>-|TRBJ2-5|-|TRBV4-3
CASSQLRTEGGETQYF
TGCGCCAGCAGCCAACTAAGGACAGAAGGAGGAGAGACCCAGTACTTC
>-|TRBJ1-5|-|TRBV6-5
CASSWGQNQPQHF
TGTGCCAGCAGCTGGGGGCAGAATCAGCCCCAGCATTTT
>few|TRBJ1-1|TRBD1|TRBV6-6
CASRDSQGAFKAFF
TGTGCCAGCAGAGACTCACAGGGGGCATTCAAAGCTTTCTTT
>-|TRBJ2-2|-|TRBV30
CAWRPAGGELFF
TGTGCCTGGAGGCCGGCCGGGGGGGAGCTGTTTTTT
>-|TRBJ1-2|-|TRBV6-5
CASSYAGGGSYGYTF
TGTGCCAGCAGTTACGCAGGCGGGGGCTCCTATGGCTACACCTTC
>few|TRBJ1-1|-|TRBV29-1
CSGSRDINTEAFF
TGCAGCGGGTCCCGGGACATTAACACTGAAGCTTTCTTT
>-|TRBJ1-5|-|TRBV5-6
CASSLWLGLYSNQPQHF
TGTGCCAGCAGCTTGTGGTTGGGCCTTTATAGCAATCAGCCCCAGCATTTT
>-|TRBJ2-5|TRBD2|TRBV4-1
CASSQLAGETQYF
TGCGCCAGCAGCCAACTAGCGGGGGAGACCCAGTACTTC
>-|TRBJ2-7|-|TRBV14
CASSHYRQSTYEQYF
TGTGCCAGCAGCCATTACCGACAGTCTACCTACGAGCAGTACTTC
>-|TRBJ2-1|-|TRBV14
CASSVSGYNEQFF
TGTGCCAGCAGCGTCTCAGGATACAATGAGCAGTTCTTC
>-|TRBJ1-1|-|TRBV28
CASSWEGLAANTEAFF
TGTGCCAGCAGTTGGGAGGGTCTCGCCGCGAACACTGAAGCTTTCTTT
>-|TRBJ1-1|TRBD1|TRBV29-1
CSVGDSHTEAFF
TGCAGCGTTGGGGACAGCCACACTGAAGCTTTCTTT
>-|TRBJ2-7|-|TRBV4-1
CASSQSGTTTYEQYF
TGCGCCAGCAGCCAGAGCGGGACAACTACCTACGAGCAGTACTTC
>once|TRBJ2-5|TRBD1|TRBV25-1
CASSLTGKGETQYF
TGTGCCAGCAGCTTGACAGGGAAAGGGGAGACCCAGTACTTC
>-|TRBJ1-1|-|TRBV18
CASSSRGTEAFF
TGTGCCAGCTCATCCCGGGGCACTGAAGCTTTCTTT
>once|TRBJ2-1|-|TRBV2
CASSEGRGDEQFF
TGTGCCAGCAGTGAAGGCAGGGGGGATGAGCAGTTCTTC
>-|TRBJ1-1|-|TRBV25-1
CASSVQAITEAFF
TGTGCCAGCAGTGTACAGGCGATCACTGAAGCTTTCTTT
>few|TRBJ2-7|TRBD2|TRBV6-6
CASSPAGGREQYF
TGTGCCAGCAGTCCAGCGGGAGGGCGCGAGCAGTACTTC
>-|TRBJ1-1|-|TRBV21-1
CASSSRTQGTEAFF
TGTGCCAGCAGCAGTAGGACACAGGGCACTGAAGCTTTCTTT
>-|TRBJ1-2|TRBD1|TRBV28
CASWDRESGAPNYGYTF
TGTGCCAGCTGGGACAGGGAGTCGGGGGCGCCTAACTATGGCTACACCTTC
>-|TRBJ1-2|-|TRBV4-1
CASSRPSGAYGYTF
TGCGCCAGCAGCCGACCATCAGGGGCCTATGGCTACACCTTC
>once|TRBJ1-1|-|TRBV18
CASSLGAKTEAFF
TGTGCCAGCTCACTGGGGGCAAAGACTGAAGCTTTCTTT
>few|TRBJ2-1|TRBD2|TRBV11-3
CASSLFPLGLAGNNEQFF
TGTGCCAGCAGCTTATTCCCCCTCGGACTAGCGGGGAACAATGAGCAGTTCTTC
>-|TRBJ2-3|-|TRBV14
CASSSRHTGPSTDTQYF
TGTGCCAGCAGCAGCCGCCATACAGGGCCTAGCACAGATACGCAGTATTTT
>-|TRBJ2-7|-|TRBV29-1
CSVEGQGYEQYF
TGCAGCGTTGAGGGACAAGGCTACGAGCAGTACTTC
>-|TRBJ1-3|-|TRBV5-4
CASSLQHTGNTIYF
TGTGCCAGCAGCTTGCAACATACTGGAAACACCATATATTTT
>-|TRBJ1-2|TRBD1|TRBV30
CAWSGGSGQGAYGYTF
TGTGCCTGGAGTGGGGGTTCGGGACAGGGGGCCTATGGCTACACCTTC
>few|TRBJ1-4|TRBD1|TRBV5-8
CASSGGQLDEKLFF
TGTGCCAGCAGCGGGGGACAGTTGGATGAAAAACTGTTTTTT
>-|TRBJ2-7|-|TRBV5-1
CASSLAKNEQYF
TGCGCCAGCAGCTTGGCCAAAAACGAGCAGTACTTC
>-|TRBJ1-1|TRBD1|TRBV6-5
CASKGGVNTEAFF
TGTGCCAGCAAAGGGGGCGTGAACACTGAAGCTTTCTTT